The clone carrying this T cell receptor (beta chain) has ten or more counts. Its antigen is unknown. This entry comes from a study of human T cells and chemical hapten exposure. Study details: Patch tests put 0.01% DPC on the upper back, read at 6 days. Study-level points and caveats: The study found that DPC sensitization did not change TCRs above 1 in 1000 frequency.

This CDR3 is built from 15 residues. V was trimmed by 5 bases and J by 1 base, leaving 15 bases between them. CDR1 DFQATT and CDR2 SNEGSKA come from the germline V gene (reference sequence). Unique molecular identifiers were attached to individual cDNA molecules within the library. Original processing notes: Samples ranged from about 20,000 to 750,000 TCRs, with a median of roughly 96,000. TCRdb passed the RACE reads through MiXCR, listing each CDR3 protein once. The V and J calls, along with clone size, are taken from TCRdb and not from the paper's own processing. The table shows 95,000 to 150,000 distinct CDR3 sequences, with 13% occurring only once. Time point given: pre-sensitization, week 0. Treatment noted: therapeutic diphenylcyclopropenone sensitization with weekly scalp DPC.

The specimen was whole blood, collected in connection with sensitization to the hapten diphenylcyclopropenone (DPC). The clonotype comes from a woman aged 18-29 years with alopecia areata. Some clones in this sample may be carry-over from other donors' samples. The chain uses TRBV20-1 and TRBJ1-5, with D possibly matching TRBD1 (5 bases). DNA for the CDR3: TGCAGTGCTCGACCGTGGGGACGAAGCAATCAGCCCCAGCATTTT. Its translation: CSARPWGRSNQPQHF.